Below are 11 T cell receptor beta chains sequenced from a single sample in a study of T cell responses to AZD1222 COVID-19 vaccine. Produced via immunoSEQ multiplex PCR; TCRdb's table is partial and in-frame only. This table has some 120,000 clones, 88% appearing once. The specimen comprised peripheral blood, sampled on day 0 of AZD1222 vaccination. The receptor source for this set is an adult in good health.

This rearrangement joins TRBV28 to TRBJ1-6, with TRBD1 matching over 9 bases. With V trimmed by 6 bases and J by 7 bases, 7 bases remained unmatched. Per germline, CDR1 MDHEN and CDR2 SYDVKM. The CDR3 contains 15 residues. The CDR3 bases are TGTGCCAGCAGGGACAGGGGTTTTCGGAATTCACCCCTCCACTTT. This encodes CASRDRGFRNSPLHF.

J is TRBJ1-2 and V is TRBV30; TRBD1 is a possible D gene (6 bases). V shed 0 bases and J shed 8 bases, with 16 bases lying between them. CDR1 is GTSNPN, CDR2 SVGIG, per germline (reference sequence). The CDR3 covers 14 residues. CDR3 amino acids: CAWSVSQGHGGYTF. The CDR3 DNA reads TGTGCCTGGAGTGTGTCCCAGGGGCATGGGGGCTACACCTTC.

This clone showed up just a few times. The V call is TRBV6-6, the J call TRBJ2-7, with TRBD1 as a possible D gene (5 bases). The CDR3 is 15 residues long. V was clipped by 0 bases and J by 7 bases, with 16 bases between them. The germline gives CDR1 MNHNY, CDR2 SVGAGI (reference sequence). CDR3 in amino acids: CASSYSKGVGDEQYF. In nucleotides, the CDR3 is TGTGCCAGCAGTTACTCGAAAGGCGTAGGGGATGAGCAGTACTTC.

The chain uses TRBV4-2 and TRBJ2-3; no reliable D call. Germline V gene lookup returns CDR1 LGHNA and CDR2 YNFKEQ. The CDR3 is made up of 17 amino acids. V lost 3 bases, J lost 4 bases, and 20 bases lay in between. The CDR3 loop reads CASSHNLVREISDTQYF. The DNA of the CDR3 is TGTGCCAGCAGCCATAATCTGGTTAGGGAAATTTCAGATACGCAGTATTTT.

The rearrangement joins TRBV15 to TRBJ2-3; TRBD2 agrees at 9 bases. J lost 1 base, V lost 4 bases, and 3 bases had no gene match. The CDR3 is 15 amino acids. Germline assignment: CDR1 LNHNV and CDR2 YYDKDF (reference sequence). CDR3 in amino acids: CATSKRGDRTDTQYF. DNA for the CDR3: TGTGCCACCAGCAAGCGGGGGGACCGCACAGATACGCAGTATTTT.

The chain couples TRBV6-4 to TRBJ1-4, with D perhaps TRBD1 (5 bases). The CDR3 extends over 14 amino acids. V lost 7 bases and J lost 2, with 11 bases in between. CDR1 and CDR2 from the germline V gene are MRHNA and SNTAGT. CDR3: CASTFGATNEKLFF. The CDR3 bases are TGTGCCAGCACGTTTGGGGCGACTAATGAAAAACTGTTTTTT.

V gene TRBV9 combines with J gene TRBJ2-2; the match to TRBD2 covers 13 bases. The CDR3 loop spans 16 amino acids. Trimming at V came to 4 bases and at J to 4 bases, leaving 4 bases not matched to a gene. Germline assignment: CDR1 SGDLS and CDR2 YYNGEE. CDR3 in amino acids: CASSPRTSGGTGELFF. The DNA of the CDR3 is TGTGCCAGCAGCCCCCGGACTAGCGGGGGCACCGGGGAGCTGTTTTTT.

This clone was detected only once. V is TRBV4-3 and J is TRBJ2-7, with a weak D call TRBD1 (7 bases). The V end lost 2 bases, the J end lost 0 bases, and 11 bases lay between the germline ends. The CDR3 loop spans 15 amino acids. CDR1 and CDR2 (germline): LGHNA, YSLEER. CDR3 sequence reads: CASSQQGGLSYEQYF. The CDR3 nucleotides read TGCGCCAGCAGCCAACAGGGGGGACTCTCCTACGAGCAGTACTTC.

The genes are TRBV6-5 and TRBJ1-6; no reliable D call. Trimming shortened V by 7 bases and J by 5 bases, and 9 bases separated the two germline ends. CDR1 is MNHEY, CDR2 SVGAGI, per germline. CDR3 length: 13 residues. The CDR3 DNA sequence: TGTGCCAGCACGGATCGAAATAATTCACCCCTCCACTTT. Protein sequence: CASTDRNNSPLHF.

This chain links TRBV7-9 with TRBJ2-3; 8 bases are a match to TRBD2. V trimming: 2 bases; J trimming: 2 bases; junction bases outside the gene matches: 3. CDR1 is SEHNR and CDR2 is FQNEAQ in the germline V gene (reference sequence). This CDR3 spans 15 amino acids. CDR3 in amino acids: CASSLLGGVTDTQYF. As DNA, the CDR3 is TGTGCCAGCAGCTTACTCGGGGGGGTCACAGATACGCAGTATTTT.

This chain links TRBV4-3 with TRBJ1-2; TRBD1 matches at 7 bases. Germline V gene sequence: CDR1 LGHNA, CDR2 YSLEER. V lost 4 bases to trimming and J lost 4 bases; unmatched junction nucleotides: 12. The CDR3 contains 16 residues. The CDR3 protein is CASSRNTGDVSYGYTF. The CDR3 DNA reads TGCGCCAGCAGCCGGAATACAGGGGACGTTTCCTATGGCTACACCTTC.